Each of the 25 T cell receptor beta chains below was sequenced from the same sample in a study of T cell clonality in common variable immunodeficiency. Data came from immunoSEQ multiplex PCR; TCRdb stores just in-frame clones and leaves some out. The sample was found to contain tens of thousands of clones, and every one recurs. The sample was peripheral blood mononuclear cells. The receptors were gathered from a person between 18 and 75 years old in good health.

This clone occurred many times. Read data end 3 residues before the CDR3 end; the end is taken from the germline J gene. The J gene is TRBJ2-3, the V gene TRBV5-1, with 12 nucleotides matching TRBD1. Germline CDR1 is SGHRS and CDR2 is YFSETQ. J lost 2 bases, V lost 6 bases, and 4 bases had no gene match. The CDR3 length is 15 residues. Partial CDR3 DNA: TGCGCCAGCACCGGGGACAGGGGGCTCACAGATACG. Its protein is CASTGDRGLTDT. The full CDR3 protein is CASTGDRGLTDTQYF.

This clone turned up a few times. Since a much larger clone is just one base distant, this may be a read error. The read ends 3 residues shy of where the CDR3 ends; the end is completed using the germline J gene. The chain uses TRBV7-3 and TRBJ1-1; D not resolved. Germline CDR1 reads SGHTA; CDR2 reads FQGTGA. CDR3 size: 15 residues. Here the CDR3 reads CVSSLDAGRWTEAFF. The sequenced part of the CDR3 DNA is TGTGTCAGCAGCTTAGACGCGGGCCGGTGGACTGAA.

Turning to this clone: The CDR3 end is not reached by the read, which stops 3 residues before it; the germline J gene fills it in. This sequence joins TRBV19 and TRBJ1-1, with D unresolved. Between the trimmed V and J ends, which lost 3 bases and 1 base, there was a span of 9 bases. Germline assignment: CDR1 LNHDA and CDR2 SQIVND (reference sequence). This CDR3 spans 14 amino acids. CDR3 protein: CASSIRSSNTEAFF. The sequenced CDR3 bases are TGTGCCAGTAGTATTAGATCTTCGAACACTGAA.

This clone was counted ten times or more. CDR3 residues: CASRRQGPGETQYF. CDR3 DNA (partial): TGTGCCAGCAGGAGACAGGGGCCCGGAGAGACC. The rearrangement joins TRBV6-2 or TRBV6-3 to TRBJ2-5; 8 bases line up with TRBD1. The read ends 3 residues early relative to the CDR3; the germline J gene fills the gap. The V gene end was trimmed by 6 bases and the J gene end by 4 bases; junction bases not matched to a gene: 7. This CDR3 spans 14 amino acids. The germline V gene has CDR1 MNHEY and CDR2 SVGEGT.

This clone was detected ten times or more. CDR3 DNA (partial): TGTGCCAGCTTAGATCCAGGGTTTGCAAATGAG. Amino acids: CASLDPGFANE. The complete CDR3 protein is CASLDPGFANEQFF. The chain is built from TRBV2 and TRBJ2-1; D possibly corresponds to TRBD1 (5 bases). The CDR3 end lies 3 residues beyond the end of the read and is filled in from the germline J gene. The germline V gene encodes CDR1 SNHLY and CDR2 FYNNEI. The V end lost 8 bases, the J end lost 7 bases, and 18 bases lay between the germline ends. The CDR3 length is 14 residues.

This clone has ten or more counts. The DNA ends 3 residues before the CDR3 does, and the rest of the CDR3 is filled in from the germline J gene. The rearrangement uses TRBV7-2 and TRBJ2-7; D possibly corresponds to TRBD1 (5 bases). CDR1 is SGHTA and CDR2 is FQGNSA in the germline V gene. Between the trimmed V and J ends, which lost 8 bases and 4 bases, there was a span of 15 bases. The CDR3 loop spans 13 amino acids. The sequenced part of the CDR3 DNA is TGTGCCAGCTCTTTGAGAGACAGTTACGAG. Amino acid sequence: CASSLRDSYE. The full CDR3 protein reads CASSLRDSYEQYF.

There are many counts of this clone. The CDR3 end lies 3 residues beyond the end of the read and is filled in from the germline J gene. The V call is TRBV7-2, the J call TRBJ2-3, with D uncertain. Germline V gene lookup returns CDR1 SGHTA and CDR2 FQGNSA. This CDR3 has 12 residues. The V end was cut by 5 bases, the J end by 2 bases, with 5 bases between. CDR3 region: CASSLLTDTQYF. CDR3 DNA, as far as it was read: TGTGCCAGCAGCCTACTCACAGATACG.

For this clone: From the germline J gene comes the end of the CDR3, since the read stops 3 residues before it. This chain uses TRBV7-2 with TRBJ1-2; 9 nucleotides agree with TRBD1. The V gene's germline CDR1 is SGHTA and CDR2 FQGNSA. Germline trimming cut 5 bases from V and 4 bases from J; bases unmatched to any gene: 2. The CDR3 consists of 13 residues. The sequenced CDR3 bases are TGTGCCAGCAGCGGACAGGGGAGCTATGGC. It yields the protein CASSGQGSYG. The full CDR3 is CASSGQGSYGYTF.

With respect to this clone: The CDR3 is cut off 3 residues early in the read; its end comes from the germline J gene. The V gene is TRBV19, the J gene TRBJ2-2; 10 nucleotides agree with TRBD1. In germline, CDR1 is LNHDA, CDR2 SQIVND (reference sequence). The CDR3 totals 17 residues. The CDR3 spells CASIGTGVSSGANVLFF. The DNA read from the CDR3 is TGTGCCAGTATAGGGACAGGGGTATCCTCTGGGGCCAACGTG.

This clone was detected only a few times. The CDR3 sequence: CASSLAGGEETQYF. The DNA read from the CDR3 is TGTGCCAGCAGCTTAGCAGGGGGGGAAGAGACC. V gene TRBV7-9 combines with J gene TRBJ2-5; possibly TRBD2 for D (7 bases). The CDR3 end falls 3 residues outside the read, so it is completed with the germline J gene. The ends were cut back, 0 bases at V and 3 bases at J, with 8 bases in the middle. CDR1 is SEHNR and CDR2 is FQNEAQ in the germline V gene (reference sequence). CDR3 length: 14 residues.

Many counts were recorded for this clone. The DNA ends 3 residues before the CDR3 does, and the rest of the CDR3 is filled in from the germline J gene. V usage is TRBV20-1 and J usage is TRBJ2-1; D might be TRBD2 (6 bases). This CDR3 comprises 17 residues. Trimming took 1 base from V and 4 from J, leaving 20 bases between them. CDR1 is DFQATT, CDR2 SNEGSKA, per germline (reference sequence). CDR3 bases read: TGCAGTGCTAGAGGCCGGTTTTTGCGGGGACCATACAATGAG. Protein sequence: CSARGRFLRGPYNE. The CDR3 in its entirety is CSARGRFLRGPYNEQFF.

This clone was counted many times. This CDR3 reads CASSEWRATDTQYF. The sequenced part of the CDR3 DNA is TGTGCCAGCAGTGAATGGAGGGCCACAGATACG. This rearrangement joins TRBV6-1 to TRBJ2-3, with D tentatively TRBD2 (6 bases). The CDR3 end falls 3 residues outside the read, so it is completed with the germline J gene. The CDR3 spans 14 residues. Germline-derived CDR1 and CDR2 are MNHNS and SASEGT. The V end was cut by 2 bases, the J end by 2 bases, with 8 bases between.

With regard to this clone: Sequencing ends 3 residues short of the CDR3 end; the germline J gene provides the rest. J is TRBJ1-2 and V is TRBV18, with D possibly matching TRBD1 (6 bases). Germline V gene sequence: CDR1 KGHSH, CDR2 LQKENI. The CDR3 runs to 14 residues. V lost 2 bases to trimming and J lost 4 bases, with 11 bases between them. The sequenced CDR3 bases are TGTGCCAGCTCACCAGGGGGCGGTGGCTATGGC. Protein product: CASSPGGGGYG. The complete CDR3 reads CASSPGGGGYGYTF. The variable domain in full, completed from reference TRBV18 and TRBJ1-2, reads NAGVMQNPRHLVRRRGQEARLRCSPMKGHSHVYWYRQLPEEGLKFMVYLQKENIIDESGMPKERFSAEFPKEGPSILRIQQVVRGDSAAYFCASSPGGGGYGYTFGSGTRLTVV.

This clone was counted ten times or more. The DNA read from the CDR3 is TGTGCCAGCAGCTTAGCTGGGGGGGACACCGGGGAG. Amino acids: CASSLAGGDTGE. The full CDR3 reads CASSLAGGDTGELFF. The chain uses TRBV7-7 and TRBJ2-2; 7 bases match TRBD2. The read comes to an end 3 residues before the CDR3 does, leaving the germline J gene to fill in the end. CDR3 size: 15 residues. With 0 bases clipped from V and 3 bases from J, the junction kept 1 base outside the gene matches. Germline V gene sequence: CDR1 SSHAT, CDR2 FNYEAQ (reference sequence).

In its sample, this clone was seen many times. The CDR3 end is not reached by the read, which stops 3 residues before it; the germline J gene fills it in. The chain uses TRBV3-1 (or the pseudogene TRBV3-2) and TRBJ2-7; D gene uncertain. This CDR3 region has 11 residues. The germline V and J ends were trimmed by 0 bases and 6 bases, with 3 bases remaining between them. Germline CDR1 is LGHDT and CDR2 is YNNKEL (reference sequence). The CDR3 DNA, read in part, is TGTGCCAGCAGCCAAGATCTCGAG. Protein sequence: CASSQDLE. The entire CDR3 reads CASSQDLEQYF.

Relative to its sample, this clone is medium-sized. The CDR3 loop reads CASTPELVSGANVLTF. CDR3 DNA (partial): TGTGCCAGCACCCCCGAACTGGTTTCTGGGGCCAACGTC. The V and J genes are TRBV6-2 or TRBV6-3 and TRBJ2-6; no firm D call. The DNA ends 3 residues before the CDR3 does, and the rest of the CDR3 is filled in from the germline J gene. Trimming took 7 bases from V and 1 from J, leaving 14 bases between them. Germline V lookup: CDR1 MNHEY, CDR2 SVGEGT. This CDR3 is built from 16 residues.

This clone has only a few counts. The sequence runs out 3 residues before the end of the CDR3; the remainder is reconstructed from the germline J gene. The chain is built from TRBV6-1 and TRBJ2-2, with D possibly matching TRBD1 (6 bases). Germline V lookup: CDR1 MNHNS, CDR2 SASEGT. This CDR3 contains 17 residues. CDR3 bases read: TGTGCCAGCAGTGAATTGTTGGGACACCGAATTGGTTCACCG. Translation gives CASSELLGHRIGSP. The whole CDR3 sequence reads CASSELLGHRIGSPLFF.

As concerns this clone: The CDR3 end lies 3 residues beyond the end of the read and is filled in from the germline J gene. J is TRBJ2-7 and V is TRBV20-1; TRBD1 agrees at 7 bases. V was clipped by 5 bases and J by 5 bases; unmatched bases: 9. The germline V gene has CDR1 DFQATT and CDR2 SNEGSKA (reference sequence). This CDR3 is built from 13 residues. The sequenced CDR3 bases are TGCAGTGCTCTCCTACCCGACAGGGACGAG. Residues: CSALLPDRDE. The full CDR3 protein reads CSALLPDRDEQYF.

Notes on this clone: Read coverage stops 3 residues before the CDR3 terminus; the germline J gene supplies the remainder. The V call is TRBV5-4, the J call TRBJ2-7; 7 nucleotides line up with TRBD2. The CDR3 is made up of 14 amino acids. Per germline, CDR1 SGHNT and CDR2 YYREEE (reference sequence). Trimming removed 2 bases from V and 2 bases from J; junction bases left unmatched: 4. CDR3 DNA, as far as it was read: TGTGCCAGCAGCTTCCGGGGGGAAACCTACGAG. Translating it yields CASSFRGETYE. In full, the CDR3 is CASSFRGETYEQYF.

This clone was seen ten or more times. The DNA ends 3 residues before the CDR3 does, and the rest of the CDR3 is filled in from the germline J gene. The V and J genes are TRBV5-1 and TRBJ2-5; D may be TRBD2 (7 bases). V shed 1 base and J shed 0 bases, with 13 bases lying between them. The CDR3 runs to 16 residues. CDR1 is SGHRS and CDR2 is YFSETQ in the germline V gene. CDR3 protein: CASSLTGGGDQETQYF. CDR3 DNA (partial): TGCGCCAGCAGCTTGACGGGCGGGGGCGACCAAGAGACC.

This clone was detected ten times or more. The read ends 3 residues early relative to the CDR3; the germline J gene fills the gap. J is TRBJ2-3 and V is TRBV7-3; 9 nucleotides align to TRBD1. Trimming cost V 0 bases and J 5 bases; bases outside gene matches: 6. CDR3 length equals 16 residues. Germline V CDR1 and CDR2: SGHTA, FQGTGA. The CDR3 bases that were read are TGTGCCAGCAGCTTAACGTACAGGGGGCAAGGAGATACG. Encoded protein: CASSLTYRGQGDT. The complete CDR3 protein is CASSLTYRGQGDTQYF.

This clone was seen at least ten times. The read comes to an end 3 residues before the CDR3 does, leaving the germline J gene to fill in the end. The chain joins TRBV7-3 to TRBJ1-2, with D possibly matching TRBD1 (6 bases). The CDR3 runs to 14 residues. Germline assignment: CDR1 SGHTA and CDR2 FQGTGA. The V and J ends lost 1 base and 5 bases respectively, with 11 bases between them. This chain's CDR3 is CASSLKGEKYGYTF. The CDR3 bases that were read are TGTGCCAGCAGCTTAAAGGGGGAGAAGTATGGC.

In its sample, this clone was seen many times. The CDR3 spells CASSIAPLAGGTGELFF. The CDR3 bases that were read are TGTGCCAGTAGTATAGCCCCTTTAGCGGGGGGCACCGGGGAG. This sequence joins TRBV19 and TRBJ2-2; TRBD2 matches at 10 bases. The DNA ends 3 residues before the CDR3 does, and the rest of the CDR3 is filled in from the germline J gene. The CDR3 is 17 amino acids. Germline V CDR1 and CDR2: LNHDA, SQIVND (reference sequence). V dropped 1 base and J dropped 4; count of bases not matched to a gene: 6.

This clone was detected ten times or more. Incomplete CDR3 DNA: TGTGCCAGCAGGATACAGGGTGGTTTCGGCGGC. It codes for CASRIQGGFGG. The whole CDR3 protein reads CASRIQGGFGGYTF. The chain couples TRBV2 to TRBJ1-2; D is possibly TRBD1 (6 bases). Read sequence stops 3 residues before the CDR3 end, and the germline J gene provides the missing end. CDR1 is SNHLY and CDR2 is FYNNEI in the germline V gene. This CDR3 spans 14 amino acids.

This clone was seen at least ten times. The read terminates 3 residues before the CDR3 end, so the remaining end is supplied by the germline J gene. The chain carries TRBV5-1 and TRBJ2-1; 7 positions agree with TRBD2. The CDR3 loop spans 18 amino acids. Trimming cost V 0 bases and J 3 bases; bases outside gene matches: 12. CDR1 and CDR2 from the germline V gene are SGHRS and YFSETQ. CDR3 DNA, as far as it was read: TGCGCCAGCAGCTTGGAACCCCTAGCGGCCTCCCGCTACAATGAG. Translating it yields CASSLEPLAASRYNE. The entire CDR3 is CASSLEPLAASRYNEQFF.